This TCR beta chain was documented in a study of cytomegalovirus exposure and HLA in healthy donors (TCRdb year 2017). About the full investigation: An earlier analysis of a few hundred of the donors reported about 260 Gb of sequence data and 95 million to 120 million unique TCR beta sequences obtained from about 179 million T cells. Donor age, sex, ethnicity and CMV serostatus were collected together with the repertoire data. The later analysis used no new phenotypic data to find candidate immune exposures, relying instead on TCR beta sequences and their occurrence across donors. Besides the first cohort of 666 subjects, a separate validation cohort made up of 120 different subjects was used. The study aimed to test whether cataloging public T cell receptors could reveal signatures of past pathogen exposure. To study patterns of TCR occurrence, a later analysis re-analyzed previously published TCR beta repertoires from 700 or so donors and added high-resolution HLA genotyping. Both class I and class II loci were covered by HLA typing, at four-digit resolution. A handful of DR-DQ haplotypes were handled as single units for association and clustering because linkage in the cohort was strong. The genetic ancestry cluster associated with self-reported Caucasian donors included 80% to 90% of the 300 to 400 genotyped donors. The number of donors typed differed by locus, with 629-630 for A, B, C, DRB1 and DQB1, around 500 for DQA1, some 570 for DPA1, and some 470 for DPB1. To decide whether each TCR beta V gene segment behaved as functional or pseudogenic, an earlier analysis of 587 of the donors relied on high-throughput TCR beta sequencing. The study profiled the T cell repertoires of 500 to 800 subjects by immunosequencing and related them to cytomegalovirus serostatus. A later genetic analysis took genome-wide SNP genotypes for 398 of the 666 donors and used that subset as a discovery cohort. Across approximately 420 genotyped donors of the cohort, an average of about 200,000 unique TCR beta nucleotide sequences per donor were sequenced, and approximately 17% of those sequences were non-productive. The study combined high-throughput TCR immunosequencing, statistical association of individual TCRs with disease status, and machine learning to predict cytomegalovirus infection status. Approximately 310 gigabases of sequencing data and approximately 85 million unique TCR sequences were included in an early release covering roughly 700 HLA-typed donors. All discovery cohort repertoires had been generated using a single sequencing platform. Paper-wide results and their limitations: The study gave a list of some 150 TCR beta chains associated with cytomegalovirus. Immune exposure information for the cohort was limited to CMV serostatus. Most TCR sequences were seen in very few donors, while some public TCRs were found in many individuals. Because HLA typing was missing for some donors at each locus, association tests included only the typed subset. Only TCR beta chains were sequenced in this cohort, and the absence of alpha or paired-chain data limited detectable features. The sequencing pipeline was judged likely to have produced a cluster of highly shared sequence variants as a technical artifact. In both the original and validation cohorts, the classifier was reported to diagnose cytomegalovirus status with high specificity and sensitivity. According to a later analysis, parvovirus B19, influenza, CMV and Epstein-Barr virus appeared linked to several top co-occurrence clusters. The presence/absence analyses assumed that sequencing depth was roughly uniform across donors, and that assumption may not be true. According to a later analysis, TCR association rates differed among HLA loci, with DRB1 alleles showing the most associated TCRs and HLA-C alleles showing the fewest. A further reported finding was that TCR beta sequences accurately predicted the HLA-A and HLA-B alleles for most subjects in the first cohort. At a false discovery rate of 0.05, a later analysis linked under 20,000 TCR beta sequences to specific HLA alleles. Strong co-occurrence of HLA alleles, especially DR and DQ, made assigning TCR associations to individual alleles difficult. Compared with the roughly 700-donor mean, donors in an Asian-associated ancestry cluster had fewer N-insertions in productive TCRs, according to a later genetic analysis. The authors suggested that the approach could potentially be extended to other disease states and immunological phenotypes. Correlated functional status among segregating V segments might be attributable to linkage disequilibrium, but an unknown experimental factor could not be ruled out. According to a later analysis, most CMV-associated TCR beta chains appeared to be HLA-restricted, and the HLA associations seemed to be driven largely by CMV exposure. In a later genetic analysis, a missense DCLRE1C variant was associated with V-gene and J-gene trimming of TCR beta chains, and the association was replicated in an independent cohort. Because counts were too low, approximately 18 rarely observed V segments, including chromosome 9 orphons, were excluded from the earlier analysis of 587 of the donors. Compared with equally common non-associated chains, HLA-associated TCR beta chains in a later analysis were more clonally expanded and had lower generation probabilities. In vitro tests confirmed that a few of the cytomegalovirus-associated TCR beta chains recognize cytomegalovirus antigens. An earlier analysis of roughly 570 of the donors showed that most TCR beta V segments appeared in productive rearrangements either about 87% or about 30% of the time, which broadly matched IMGT annotations. Because the 87-base-pair reads could not distinguish some IMGT-functional V segments, including TRBV6-2 and TRBV6-3, those segments were excluded.

Per the germline V gene, MNHEY is the CDR1 and SVGAGI is the CDR2. Including the terminal cysteine and phenylalanine, the CDR3 comprises 15 residues. The kept DNA is CDR3 alone, 45 bases in frame from the first base. The V and J ends are trimmed by 1 base and 5 bases, leaving 14 bases between them. In the case of this clone: Its antigen is still unknown. No base quality values were provided; no much bigger clone lies one nucleotide off.

The cohort comprised fewer than 700 healthy bone marrow donors. All cohort members were sampled while nominally healthy, although unrecorded immune exposures were likely present. The donor was CMV seropositive and belonged to the group of more than 250 seropositive cohort members. A peripheral blood sample was provided by each donor, and peripheral blood mononuclear cells were used for TCR beta sequencing. Genomic DNA extraction from the blood cell samples was performed with the Qiagen DNeasy Blood Extraction Kit. Preparation of the library involved the immunoSEQ multiplex PCR assay. A mixture of 60 forward primers for TCR Vbeta segments and 13 reverse primers for TCR Jbeta segments was used in the multiplex PCR. The CDR3 region of rearranged TCR beta genes was amplified from genomic DNA by a multiplex PCR assay. On the Illumina HiSeq System, the amplified TCR beta libraries were sequenced as 87-base-pair reads. The authors' analysis ran thus. A later analysis counted approximately 84 million unique TCR beta chains across the roughly 700 repertoires, and some 11 million of these chains were shared by at least two donors. Raw reads were error-corrected and collapsed into unique sequences with a nearest-neighbor algorithm that merged closely related sequences to remove PCR and sequencing errors. CDR3 sequences were aligned to IMGT reference sequences to assign V, D and J gene segments. For a sequence to be retained, a match of at least six nucleotides was required to both a V gene segment and a J gene segment. A rearrangement was called productive if the CDR3 had no stop codons and remained in frame with V and J, and every other rearrangement was called non-productive. Following IMGT convention, CDR3 was defined as the stretch from the second conserved V-encoded cysteine to the conserved J-encoded phenylalanine. The earlier analysis of about 570 of the donors excluded any sequence lacking an unambiguous match to a single V gene segment. In an earlier analysis of approximately 550 of the donors, V segments were called functional above 56.7% productive rearrangements and were called segregating when the between-donor standard deviation exceeded 5%. A statistical classification framework was built for diagnosing cytomegalovirus status from the catalog of TCR beta chain sequences. In a later analysis, TCR nucleotide sequences were compared against IMGT/GENE-DB human TR gene sequences so that V and J genes could be assigned. A later analysis assigned CDR3 sequences and most-parsimonious VDJ recombination scenarios with the TCRdist pipeline. In a later analysis, every TCR beta chain was defined by the combination of its CDR3 amino acid sequence and its V-gene family, and reads without a unique V-gene family were dropped. In a later analysis, fewer than 650 highly shared, low-generation-probability nucleotide sequences were removed to address suspected cross-contamination and a sequencing artifact. A later analysis calculated a clonal expansion index for each public chain from normalized within-repertoire ranks of inferred template counts. Generation probabilities in a later analysis came from a VDJ recombination model fitted to out-of-frame rearrangements, and those results were checked against IGoR. In a later analysis, hypergeometric tests were used to score TCR-TCR, TCR-HLA and TCR-CMV co-occurrence, with a repertoire-size bias correction applied to TCR pairs. False discovery rates were estimated in a later analysis by permuting HLA or CMV assignments 20 times. A later analysis grouped co-occurring TCRs with DBSCAN, adding TCRdist sequence similarity when clustering within HLA-allele-positive subsets. For co-occurrence clustering, repertoires with fewer than 30,000 or more than 120,000 public chains were excluded, along with five repertoires with anomalous nucleotide sharing. The source is immuneACCESS, and TCRdb retained only in-frame sequences with V and J called. Part of the clones is not carried over; for the studies checked, unresolved V genes explain less than half of this, and the remainder is unexplained. Clone size and the V and J calls come from that table; the DNA yielded D and trimming. This sample has about 120,000 clones in its table, and 65% to 80% of those were observed once. About 6% of the sample lies in the top ten.

The TCR comes from a young man in good health and CMV-seropositive. This chain is built from TRBV6-5 and TRBJ1-1; the D gene cannot be resolved reliably. The material sequenced was PBMCs. CDR3 region: CASSYFLNPGTEAFF. The DNA reads as follows: TGTGCCAGCAGTTACTTCTTAAACCCGGGAACTGAAGCTTTCTTT.